The source of this TCR beta chain is a study of blood T cell repertoires in COVID-19. Study in general: Both acute and convalescent COVID-19 samples were obtained from the United States, Italy and Spain. PBMCs, B-cell-depleted T cells, or T cells were the source of the cDNA or gDNA that made up the material.

In the source study's methods: How many nucleated cells were present was estimated from reference gene primer amplification. TCRdb keeps only in-frame clones here, not all; method: immunoSEQ multiplex PCR. D and trimming come from the DNA, and the V and J calls and clone size come from that table. The sample shows about 120,000 clones, about 78% of them seen only once. The receptor comes from an older man with acute or convalescent COVID-19. Material: peripheral blood.

The CDR3 DNA reads TGTGCCAGCAGCTTGGGGGACAGGTTGGAAGGCTACACCTTC. Translation: CASSLGDRLEGYTF. The genes are TRBV5-4 and TRBJ1-2, with TRBD1 identical over 8 bases. There are 14 residues in the CDR3. Trimming cost V 0 bases and J 8 bases; bases outside gene matches: 6. Germline CDR1 and CDR2: SGHNT and YYREEE (reference sequence).